The 8 T cell receptor beta chains reported below all come from one sample, sequenced in a study of CD4 T cells in relation to SARS-CoV-2 and coronaviruses. Before the COVID-19 pandemic, during about 2010-2019, CD4+ T cells were taken from unexposed donors. TCRdb's copy holds only in-frame clones and misses some; the assay was immunoSEQ multiplex PCR. The profile shows 60,000 to 85,000 clones, approximately 95% of them singletons. The specimen sequenced was naive CD4+ T cells from PBMCs. The subset: naive CD4+ T cells isolated by negative enrichment. The receptors were sampled from a human donor in good health.

The chain has TRBV6-5 and TRBJ2-2; D gene ambiguous. Per the germline V gene, CDR1 is MNHEY and CDR2 is SVGAGI. The CDR3 contains 11 residues. The V end lost 0 bases, the J end lost 9 bases, and 2 bases lay between the germline ends. CDR3 nucleotides: TGTGCCAGCAGTTACTCCAGGGAGCTGTTTTTT. It specifies CASSYSRELFF.

The chain recombines TRBV5-1 with TRBJ2-5; possible D gene TRBD1, 5 bases. Germline V gives CDR1 SGHRS, CDR2 YFSETQ. V was pared by 4 bases and J by 5 bases, with 12 bases between. The CDR3 length is 13 residues. CDR3 protein: CASSPGRWETQYF. CDR3 DNA: TGCGCCAGCAGCCCAGGGCGTTGGGAGACCCAGTACTTC.

V gene TRBV5-1 combines with J gene TRBJ2-2; TRBD2 matches 9 bases. The CDR3 extends over 16 amino acids. From germline, CDR1 is SGHRS and CDR2 YFSETQ. Trimming took 4 bases from V and 6 from J; bases not matched to a gene: 10. In nucleotides, the CDR3 is TGCGCCAGCAGCCCCATAGCGGGAGTTTATTCCGGGGAGCTGTTTTTT. Its translation is CASSPIAGVYSGELFF.

This chain links TRBV20-1 with TRBJ1-2, with TRBD1 identical over 9 bases. Germline values: CDR1 DFQATT, CDR2 SNEGSKA (reference sequence). V gave up 3 bases and J gave up 6 bases; unmatched junction bases: 5. The CDR3 runs to 13 residues. The CDR3 sequence is CSASGTGFDGYTF. The CDR3 DNA reads as TGCAGTGCTAGTGGGACAGGGTTTGATGGCTACACCTTC.

The CDR3 sequence is CASSRGGYYEQYF. CDR3 nucleotides: TGTGCCAGCAGCCGCGGGGGGTACTACGAGCAGTACTTC. The chain carries TRBV5-4 and TRBJ2-7, with TRBD2 matching 8 bases. The CDR3 totals 13 residues. The V gene end was trimmed by 4 bases and the J gene end by 3 bases; junction bases not matched to a gene: 3. Germline V gives CDR1 SGHNT, CDR2 YYREEE (reference sequence).

V and J are TRBV10-3 and TRBJ2-5, with TRBD2 matching 13 bases. Germline assignment: CDR1 ENHRY and CDR2 SYGVKD. Trimming at V came to 5 bases and at J to 4 bases, leaving 7 bases not matched to a gene. This CDR3 spans 16 amino acids. The CDR3 spells CAISRLAGGQGETQYF. CDR3 coding DNA: TGTGCCATCAGTCGACTAGCGGGAGGCCAGGGAGAGACCCAGTACTTC.

The J gene is TRBJ2-7, the V gene TRBV29-1, with 7 bases lining up with TRBD2. The CDR3 loop spans 13 amino acids. Germline loops: CDR1 SQVTM, CDR2 ANQGSEA. The junction had 9 bases not matched to a gene; V was cut back by 8 bases and J by 2 bases. As DNA, the CDR3 is TGCAGCCCGTCGGCGGGGGTTACCTACGAGCAGTACTTC. Its protein product is CSPSAGVTYEQYF.

About this clone itself: An end of the junction differs from the germline gene, which may be a read error. The rearrangement joins TRBV27 to TRBJ2-1; the match to TRBD2 covers 7 bases. This CDR3 has 18 amino acids. In germline, CDR1 is MNHEY, CDR2 SMNVEV (reference sequence). CDR3 amino acids: CASSLFSVAGVRYNEQFF. The CDR3 coding sequence is TGTGCCAGCAGCTTATTCTCCGTAGCGGGCGTTCGATACAATGAGCAGTTCTTC.